Below are 15 T cell receptor beta chains sequenced from a single sample in a study of CD8+CD57+ T cells in acquired aplastic anemia. Only patients with CD8+CD57+ cell expansion on flow cytometry were chosen for sequencing. CDR3 and TCR beta VDJ profiling relied on genomic DNA as the template. TCRdb re-derived calls from the reads in MiXCR, one entry per CDR3 protein. In the table there are about 98,000 distinct CDR3 sequences, around 62% of which are singletons. The specimen sequenced was sorted CD4+, CD8+, or CD8+CD57+ T cells (not recorded which) from PBMCs. These TCRs come from a human donor with aplastic anemia.

This clonotype has just one count. This chain links TRBV29-1 with TRBJ2-3, with D possibly matching TRBD1 (5 bases). The CDR3 totals 10 residues. Germline V gene sequence: CDR1 SQVTM, CDR2 ANQGSEA. The V end was cut by 7 bases, the J end by 9 bases, with 11 bases between. The DNA of the CDR3 is TGCAGCGCACAGACAGTCACGCAGTATTTT. This encodes CSAQTVTQYF.

This chain uses TRBV7-3 with TRBJ2-7; 7 nucleotides line up with TRBD2. The junction had 20 bases not matched to a gene; V was cut back by 1 base and J by 5 bases. Germline V gene data show CDR1 as SGHTA and CDR2 as FQGTGA. The CDR3 has 19 residues. The CDR3 sequence is CASSLIIQLIGGGSNEQYF. The CDR3, as DNA: TGTGCCAGCAGCTTAATAATCCAACTGATCGGCGGGGGTAGCAACGAGCAGTACTTC. Based on the CDR3 plus reference TRBV7-3 and TRBJ2-7, the full variable domain is GAGVSQTPSNKVTEKGKYVELRCDPISGHTALYWYRQSLGQGPEFLIYFQGTGAADDSGLPNDRFFAVRPEGSVSTLKIQRTERGDSAVYLCASSLIIQLIGGGSNEQYFGPGTRLTVT.

The rearrangement joins TRBV9 to TRBJ2-2; D is ambiguous. CDR1 and CDR2 (germline): SGDLS, YYNGEE. V lost 0 bases to trimming and J lost 2 bases, with 11 bases between them. The CDR3 is 16 amino acids. CDR3 residues: CASSVEGQRNTGELFF. In nucleotides, the CDR3 is TGTGCCAGCAGCGTAGAAGGGCAGCGTAACACCGGGGAGCTGTTTTTT.

In this sample, this clonotype turned up once. This chain connects TRBV7-9 to TRBJ2-3; D is unclear. The V gene lost 3 bases and the J gene lost 2 bases, with 9 bases spanning the gap. The V gene's germline CDR1 is SEHNR and CDR2 FQNEAQ (reference sequence). There are 14 residues in the CDR3. CDR3 in amino acids: CASSFRVDTDTQYF. CDR3 DNA: TGTGCCAGCAGCTTTCGAGTCGACACAGATACGCAGTATTTT.

The chain uses TRBV19 and TRBJ1-6; D is undetermined. The ends were cut back, 3 bases at V and 8 bases at J, with 14 bases in the middle. The CDR3 is 15 residues long. In germline, CDR1 is LNHDA, CDR2 SQIVND (reference sequence). DNA for the CDR3: TGTGCCAGTAGTATCGCTTCGGGCGCGCATTCACCCCTCCACTTT. Translation: CASSIASGAHSPLHF.

The J gene is TRBJ2-7, the V gene TRBV7-8; 9 nucleotides line up with TRBD1. With V trimmed by 5 bases and J by 5 bases, 10 bases remained unmatched. CDR1 SGHVS and CDR2 FQNEAQ come from the germline V gene. The CDR3 covers 15 residues. CDR3 nucleotides: TGTGCCAGCAGCCAGGGACAGGGAACCACCCACGAGCAGTACTTC. Protein: CASSQGQGTTHEQYF.

V and J are TRBV2 and TRBJ1-2; D may be TRBD1 (6 bases). CDR1 is SNHLY, CDR2 FYNNEI, per germline. V lost 3 bases, J lost 4 bases, and 9 bases lay in between. This CDR3 region has 13 residues. CDR3 coding DNA: TGTGCCAGCAGTGAGGGACATACCTATGGCTACACCTTC. Translating gives CASSEGHTYGYTF.

This clonotype was seen only a few times. The chain employs TRBV24-1 and TRBJ2-3, with TRBD2 identical over 7 bases. The V gene's germline CDR1 is KGHDR and CDR2 SFDVKD. This CDR3 is 14 amino acids long. Trimming cost V 9 bases and J 4 bases; bases outside gene matches: 9. This CDR3 is CATRSTSASDTQYF. CDR3 bases: TGTGCCACCCGATCTACTAGCGCCTCAGATACGCAGTATTTT.

This clonotype was picked up a small number of times. V gene TRBV7-6 combines with J gene TRBJ2-7; D unclear. V lost 4 bases, J lost 4 bases, and 11 bases lay in between. Per the germline V gene, CDR1 is SGHVS and CDR2 is FNYEAQ. There are 13 residues in the CDR3. The CDR3 sequence is CASSWTDLYEQYF. The CDR3 nucleotides are TGTGCCAGCAGCTGGACGGATCTTTACGAGCAGTACTTC.

The chain combines TRBV7-2 with TRBJ2-5; 7 positions agree with TRBD2. This CDR3 spans 14 amino acids. The J segment lost 5 bases and the V segment lost 4 bases, leaving 7 bases of the junction unmatched. Germline V CDR1 and CDR2: SGHTA, FQGNSA. In DNA form, the CDR3 reads TGTGCCAGCAGCTCGACTAGCCTTAGGGAGACCCAGTACTTC. This sequence encodes CASSSTSLRETQYF.

The chain couples TRBV24-1 to TRBJ2-3; no clear D gene. This CDR3 comprises 14 residues. Germline V gives CDR1 KGHDR, CDR2 SFDVKD. V was trimmed by 4 bases and J by 0 bases, leaving 7 bases between them. The CDR3 loop reads CATSDARSTDTQYF. CDR3 nucleotides: TGTGCCACCAGTGACGCTAGGAGCACAGATACGCAGTATTTT.

This chain links TRBV7-2 with TRBJ1-6; D uncertain. Trimming cost V 1 base and J 9 bases, with 10 bases left between them. The CDR3 length is 14 residues. The germline gives CDR1 SGHTA, CDR2 FQGNSA. DNA for the CDR3: TGTGCCAGCAGCTTAGGGGTCGTTGGTTCACCCCTCCACTTT. Translation: CASSLGVVGSPLHF. Full variable domain (remainder filled in from reference TRBV7-2 and TRBJ1-6): GAGVSQSPSNKVTEKGKDVELRCDPISGHTALYWYRQSLGQGLEFLIYFQGNSAPDKSGLPSDRFSAERTGGSVSTLTIQRTQQEDSAVYLCASSLGVVGSPLHFGNGTRLTVT.

V is TRBV19 and J is TRBJ1-6; D not certain. The CDR3 is 14 amino acids. Trimming cost V 4 bases and J 7 bases, with 11 bases left between them. Germline V gives CDR1 LNHDA, CDR2 SQIVND (reference sequence). In DNA form, the CDR3 reads TGTGCCAGTAGTAAAAGAGGACTAAATTCACCCCTCCACTTT. Amino acid sequence: CASSKRGLNSPLHF.

The gene calls are TRBV24-1 and TRBJ2-1, with D hard to call. The V gene lost 3 bases and the J gene lost 9 bases, with 8 bases spanning the gap. CDR3 length equals 12 residues. Germline-derived CDR1 and CDR2 are KGHDR and SFDVKD. The CDR3 loop is CATSDQVGEQFF. CDR3 bases: TGTGCCACCAGTGATCAGGTGGGTGAGCAGTTCTTC.

This chain joins TRBV29-1 and TRBJ2-1; D uncertain. The V end was cut by 8 bases, the J end by 3 bases, with 17 bases between. Germline CDR1 and CDR2: SQVTM and ANQGSEA. CDR3 length equals 14 residues. DNA for the CDR3: TGCAGCTTCCCTACGGGTGAGGACTACAATGAGCAGTTCTTC. Its protein is CSFPTGEDYNEQFF.